What follows are 28 T cell receptor beta chains derived from one specimen sequenced in a study of CD8 T cells in Susac syndrome (dated by TCRdb to the late 2010s). Library preparation employed the immunoSEQ multiplex PCR assay. RNA was extracted with the RNeasy kit and 0.5 to 1 ug was reverse transcribed using random hexamers. In-frame beta chains were kept once TCRdb had trimmed the public reads at Q25 with fastp and called clones with MiXCR. Identical CDR3 proteins give one entry, which carries the most common genes and DNA. In this sample the table shows fewer than 350,000 distinct CDR3 sequences, 70% to 90% of which occur a single time. Together, the top ten hold around 0.18% of the sample. Sequencing was done on a sample of CD8+ T cells from PBMCs. Every receptor here comes from a human donor with multiple sclerosis.

This clonotype was seen a single time. The rearrangement joins TRBV7-2 to TRBJ2-7; a possible D gene is TRBD1 (5 bases). CDR3 length equals 14 residues. Deletions cut 8 bases from V and 0 bases from J, with 14 bases between. Germline V gene lookup returns CDR1 SGHTA and CDR2 FQGNSA. The CDR3 DNA reads TGTGCCAGCCTTGAACCTCAGGGCTCCTACGAGCAGTACTTC. This encodes CASLEPQGSYEQYF.

V gene TRBV5-6 combines with J gene TRBJ2-5; no reliable D call. The CDR3 sequence is 13 residues long. Per the germline V gene, CDR1 is SGHDT and CDR2 is YYEEEE. Trimming shortened V by 0 bases and J by 5 bases, and 8 bases separated the two germline ends. The CDR3 coding sequence is TGTGCCAGCAGCTTGGGCTACGCGGAGACCCAGTACTTC. Amino acids: CASSLGYAETQYF.

V usage is TRBV30 and J usage is TRBJ1-1; 8 bases align to TRBD1. V was clipped by 1 base and J by 1 base; unmatched bases: 2. Germline V gives CDR1 GTSNPN, CDR2 SVGIG (reference sequence). This CDR3 has 14 amino acids. The CDR3 region is CAWSGGTGNTEAFF. The CDR3 DNA is TGTGCCTGGAGTGGAGGGACAGGGAACACTGAAGCTTTCTTT.

The V call is TRBV14, the J call TRBJ2-5; TRBD2 is a possible D gene (7 bases). Germline values: CDR1 SGHDN, CDR2 FVKESK. V lost 1 base to trimming and J lost 5 bases, with 20 bases between them. This CDR3 has 17 residues. As DNA, the CDR3 is TGTGCCAGCAGCCAAGTTCTAGCGGATAAGAGGGGGGAGACCCAGTACTTC. Encoded protein: CASSQVLADKRGETQYF. Combining the CDR3 with reference TRBV14 and TRBJ2-5 gives the whole variable domain EAGVTQFPSHSVIEKGQTVTLRCDPISGHDNLYWYRRVMGKEIKFLLHFVKESKQDESGMPNNRFLAERTGGTYSTLKVQPAELEDSGVYFCASSQVLADKRGETQYFGPGTRLLVL.

The V and J genes are TRBV27 and TRBJ1-2; D gene ambiguous. The CDR3 contains 13 residues. V lost 3 bases and J 6 bases, leaving 11 bases between the germline ends. CDR1 and CDR2 (germline): MNHEY, SMNVEV (reference sequence). The DNA of the CDR3 is TGTGCCAGCAGTTTCAGGAGCGGTAATGGCTACACCTTC. Its protein product is CASSFRSGNGYTF.

The J gene is TRBJ2-5, the V gene TRBV11-2; TRBD2 matches 7 bases. Germline assignment: CDR1 SGHAT and CDR2 FQNNGV. The CDR3 totals 16 residues. Trimming took 1 base from V and 2 from J; bases not matched to a gene: 7. CDR3 region: CASSLGSWREQETQYF. The CDR3 DNA reads as TGTGCCAGCAGCTTAGGTTCCTGGCGGGAGCAAGAGACCCAGTACTTC.

J is TRBJ2-7 and V is TRBV12-3 or TRBV12-4; TRBD1 might be the D (6 bases). The V end was cut by 6 bases, the J end by 0 bases, with 12 bases between. This CDR3 has 14 amino acids. CDR3 nucleotide sequence: TGTGCCAGCAGACTTACAGGGAACTCCTACGAGCAGTACTTC. This encodes CASRLTGNSYEQYF.

The genes are TRBV25-1 and TRBJ2-3; 9 bases are shared with TRBD2. V was clipped by 1 base and J by 2 bases; unmatched bases: 4. This CDR3 has 16 amino acids. The germline CDR1 and CDR2 sequences are MGHDK and SYGVNS. CDR3 residues: CASSEFTSGFTDTQYF. The CDR3 DNA reads TGTGCCAGCAGTGAATTCACTAGCGGGTTCACAGATACGCAGTATTTT.

In DNA, the CDR3 is TGTGCCAGCAGCTTAATGGGCGGAGCCGTCGTAGACACCGGGGAGCTGTTTTTT. Protein: CASSLMGGAVVDTGELFF. J is TRBJ2-2 and V is TRBV7-3; D gene ambiguous. The CDR3 runs to 18 residues. V lost 1 base to trimming and J lost 3 bases, with 18 bases between them. The V gene's germline CDR1 is SGHTA and CDR2 FQGTGA.

The chain joins TRBV4-3 to TRBJ2-2, with 7 bases that match TRBD2. Trimming at V came to 0 bases and at J to 5 bases, leaving 9 bases not matched to a gene. CDR1 and CDR2 (germline): LGHNA, YSLEER. This CDR3 spans 17 amino acids. This CDR3 is CASSQDSRGGGTGELFF. The CDR3 DNA reads as TGCGCCAGCAGCCAAGATAGTCGCGGGGGAGGGACCGGGGAGCTGTTTTTT.

The chain links TRBV9 to TRBJ2-7; tentatively, D is TRBD2 (6 bases). The CDR3 length is 15 residues. The V end was cut by 2 bases, the J end by 5 bases, with 17 bases between. CDR1 is SGDLS and CDR2 is YYNGEE in the germline V gene. In DNA, the CDR3 is TGTGCCAGCAGCGTTAGCGGATCGTCCTTCCACGAGCAGTACTTC. Translating it yields CASSVSGSSFHEQYF.

This clonotype appeared a single time. The chain employs TRBV6-1 and TRBJ1-2; perhaps TRBD1 as D (5 bases). The ends were cut back, 1 base at V and 3 bases at J, with 18 bases in the middle. The CDR3 consists of 17 residues. The germline CDR1 and CDR2 sequences are MNHNS and SASEGT. The CDR3 bases are TGTGCCAGCAGTGAAGGAAGCTACAGGATGAGATACTATGGCTACACCTTC. Protein: CASSEGSYRMRYYGYTF.

A single count supports this clonotype. The rearrangement links TRBV7-9 to TRBJ2-7; D remains unclear. Germline CDR1 and CDR2: SEHNR and FQNEAQ (reference sequence). The CDR3 runs 13 residues. Trimming pared 0 bases from V and 5 bases from J, leaving 8 bases between. This chain's CDR3 is CASSLAVTDEQYF. Here the CDR3 DNA reads TGTGCCAGCAGCTTAGCGGTGACCGACGAGCAGTACTTC.

The gene calls are TRBV20-1 and TRBJ2-3; D uncertain. Germline V gene lookup returns CDR1 DFQATT and CDR2 SNEGSKA (reference sequence). Trimming stripped 0 bases from V and 8 bases from J, with 15 bases between. The CDR3 has 14 amino acids. CDR3 sequence (DNA): TGCAGTGCTAGAGATTGGGGTGGAACGGCTACGCAGTATTTT. Its protein product is CSARDWGGTATQYF.

V gene TRBV27 combines with J gene TRBJ2-5, with 15 bases fitting TRBD2. Germline CDR1 reads MNHEY; CDR2 reads SMNVEV (reference sequence). The CDR3 totals 18 residues. V dropped 5 bases and J dropped 1; count of bases not matched to a gene: 8. The CDR3 DNA reads as TGTGCCAGCAGTGACGGGACTAGCGGGAGGTCCCTCCAAGAGACCCAGTACTTC. The encoded protein is CASSDGTSGRSLQETQYF.

V usage is TRBV3-1 and J usage is TRBJ2-7; D might be TRBD1 or TRBD2, each matching 5 bases. The germline gives CDR1 LGHDT, CDR2 YNNKEL (reference sequence). This CDR3 is 14 amino acids long. The V end lost 5 bases, the J end lost 2 bases, and 13 bases lay between the germline ends. The CDR3 region is CASSSGRETYEQYF. Here the CDR3 DNA reads TGTGCCAGCAGCTCGGGACGGGAAACCTACGAGCAGTACTTC.

V is TRBV12-3 or TRBV12-4 and J is TRBJ2-7; 9 bases are a match to TRBD1. V lost 5 bases to trimming and J lost 6 bases; unmatched junction nucleotides: 11. CDR3 length: 15 residues. This CDR3 reads CASSTRTGEWGEQYF. In DNA, the CDR3 is TGTGCCAGCAGTACCCGGACAGGGGAATGGGGCGAGCAGTACTTC.

The rearrangement joins TRBV4-3 to TRBJ2-7, with 11 positions matching TRBD1. The CDR3 totals 17 residues. With 0 bases clipped from V and 2 bases from J, the junction kept 6 bases outside the gene matches. The germline gives CDR1 LGHNA, CDR2 YSLEER. CDR3 in DNA: TGCGCCAGCAGCCAAGAATTTAGGGGACAGGGGGCCTACGAGCAGTACTTC. Translated: CASSQEFRGQGAYEQYF.

The chain uses TRBV19 and TRBJ1-1; D ambiguous. Germline V gene lookup returns CDR1 LNHDA and CDR2 SQIVND (reference sequence). V lost 5 bases and J 5 bases, leaving 12 bases between the germline ends. This CDR3 contains 13 residues. The DNA of the CDR3 is TGTGCCAGTAGTGTACGGTCTGGGACTGAAGCTTTCTTT. This translates into CASSVRSGTEAFF.

The rearrangement joins TRBV7-2 to TRBJ2-7, with D perhaps TRBD1 or TRBD2 (5 bases each). The CDR3 is 16 amino acids. V was pared by 1 base and J by 6 bases, with 19 bases between. CDR1 and CDR2 (germline): SGHTA, FQGNSA. CDR3 in amino acids: CASSLGANWVGGEQYF. CDR3 bases: TGTGCCAGCAGCTTAGGCGCGAACTGGGTTGGGGGCGAGCAGTACTTC.

V gene TRBV20-1 combines with J gene TRBJ2-3; D not resolved. Trimming removed 6 bases from V and 0 bases from J, with 16 bases in between. This CDR3 is built from 15 residues. Germline V lookup: CDR1 DFQATT, CDR2 SNEGSKA (reference sequence). The CDR3 nucleotides read TGCAGTGCCCACCAGTTGGGGATTAGCACAGATACGCAGTATTTT. Translating it yields CSAHQLGISTDTQYF.

The V gene is TRBV15, the J gene TRBJ2-1; no firm D call. Germline V gene sequence: CDR1 LNHNV, CDR2 YYDKDF (reference sequence). The CDR3 runs to 15 residues. V lost 5 bases, J lost 0 bases, and 11 bases lay in between. The CDR3 nucleotides are TGTGCCACCAGCGGGCCAGGTAGCTCCTACAATGAGCAGTTCTTC. Translated: CATSGPGSSYNEQFF. Full variable domain (outside the CDR3, taken from reference TRBV15 and TRBJ2-1): DAMVIQNPRYQVTQFGKPVTLSCSQTLNHNVMYWYQQKSSQAPKLLFHYYDKDFNNEADTPDNFQSRRPNTSFCFLDIRSPGLGDTAMYLCATSGPGSSYNEQFFGPGTRLTVL.

This clonotype was observed once. CDR3 DNA: TGCAGTGCTAGAGCTATCGTCTCGGCCTACAATGAGCAGTTCTTC. Protein sequence: CSARAIVSAYNEQFF. V and J are TRBV20-1 and TRBJ2-1; D call uncertain. The CDR3 consists of 15 residues. The germline V and J ends were trimmed by 1 base and 2 bases, with 12 bases remaining between them. Germline CDR1 DFQATT, CDR2 SNEGSKA (reference sequence).

V is TRBV2 and J is TRBJ1-5; perhaps TRBD1 as D (6 bases). V lost 3 bases, J lost 2 bases, and 14 bases lay in between. Germline V gene sequence: CDR1 SNHLY, CDR2 FYNNEI. CDR3 length: 16 residues. The CDR3 DNA sequence: TGTGCCAGCAGTGATCCAGGGGCGGTAGGCAATCAGCCCCAGCATTTT. Translated: CASSDPGAVGNQPQHF.

The J gene is TRBJ2-4, the V gene TRBV11-2; 16 nucleotides match TRBD2. V lost 5 bases, J lost 0 bases, and 13 bases stayed unmatched. This CDR3 is built from 21 residues. Germline values: CDR1 SGHAT, CDR2 FQNNGV. The CDR3 nucleotides are TGTGCCAGCAGCCTTAGACCGGGACTAGCGGGGGGGCAGTTAGCCAAAAACATTCAGTACTTC. Its protein product is CASSLRPGLAGGQLAKNIQYF. Complete variable domain (other parts from reference TRBV11-2 and TRBJ2-4): EAGVAQSPRYKIIEKRQSVAFWCNPISGHATLYWYQQILGQGPKLLIQFQNNGVVDDSQLPKDRFSAERLKGVDSTLKIQPAKLEDSAVYLCASSLRPGLAGGQLAKNIQYFGAGTRLSVL.

The chain links TRBV27 to TRBJ2-7; D is unresolved. Germline values: CDR1 MNHEY, CDR2 SMNVEV (reference sequence). The CDR3 is 16 amino acids. Trimming left V 0 bases short and J 2 bases short, with 14 bases between. CDR3 amino acids: CASSLSMELMTYEQYF. The CDR3 DNA sequence: TGTGCCAGCAGTTTATCCATGGAACTTATGACCTACGAGCAGTACTTC.

This sequence joins TRBV7-9 and TRBJ2-7, with TRBD1 identical over 9 bases. This CDR3 contains 15 residues. Germline V CDR1 and CDR2: SEHNR, FQNEAQ (reference sequence). V trimming: 4 bases; J trimming: 6 bases; junction bases outside the gene matches: 10. The CDR3 coding sequence is TGTGCCAGCAGCTCAGGGACAGGGATCCTCCTCGAGCAGTACTTC. This sequence encodes CASSSGTGILLEQYF.

V is TRBV4-3 and J is TRBJ1-3; D ambiguous. The CDR3 is made up of 17 amino acids. Trimming shortened V by 0 bases and J by 3 bases, and 15 bases separated the two germline ends. Germline CDR1 and CDR2: LGHNA and YSLEER. CDR3 loop: CASSQEYEGGSGNTIYF. As DNA, the CDR3 is TGCGCCAGCAGCCAAGAGTATGAGGGAGGTAGTGGAAACACCATATATTTT.